The clone carrying this T cell receptor beta chain was observed a single time. Although they were nominally healthy when sampled, donors likely had unrecorded immune exposures. The PCR had 60 Vbeta and 13 Jbeta primers. Study processing details: Among the unique TCR beta chains that a later analysis counted, about 81 million in all, about 11 million were shared. The data were produced by immunoSEQ multiplex PCR, yet TCRdb's version contains in-frame clones alone and is incomplete. V and J calls and clone size are those listed in that table; D and trimming were worked out from the DNA. The table lists around 100,000 clones, roughly 78% of them singletons. The data stem from a study of cytomegalovirus exposure and HLA in healthy donors. The sample taken for sequencing was PBMCs. The receptor comes from a male donor in good health and CMV-seropositive.

The CDR3 loop is CASSQDIDVNGYTF. In DNA, the CDR3 is TGTGCCAGCAGCCAAGATATAGATGTGAATGGCTACACCTTC. The chain has TRBV4-2 and TRBJ1-2; no clear D gene. The CDR3 consists of 14 residues. The germline CDR1 and CDR2 sequences are LGHNA and YNFKEQ. V was shortened by 0 bases and J by 6 bases, with 11 bases between the two germline ends.